This TCR beta chain was retrieved from a study of blood T cell repertoires in COVID-19. About the research overall: COVID-19 samples, acute and convalescent, were from the United States, Italy and Spain.

The study drew participants aged about 18 to 95 years from some 25 US areas. Cohort 3 recovered donors had two negative PCRs, clearance, or symptom resolution. Produced via immunoSEQ multiplex PCR; TCRdb's table is partial and in-frame only. Here the sample spans 300,000 to 450,000 clones, less than 90% being singletons. The ends lost 2 bases at V and 8 bases at J; junction bases unmatched: 5. CDR3 length: 14 residues. CDR1 and CDR2 from the germline V gene are SGHVS and FNYEAQ. This receptor was obtained from a woman between 25 and 40 years old who had recovered from COVID-19. V is TRBV7-6 and J is TRBJ1-5, with 8 bases aligning to TRBD1. Sample: PBMCs or T cells enriched from blood (not recorded which). The CDR3: CASSLTGGGKPQHF. The DNA for the CDR3 is TGTGCCAGCAGCTTAACAGGGGGAGGAAAGCCCCAGCATTTT.